This T cell receptor beta chain is from a study of a mutant IDH1 vaccine in newly diagnosed glioma. Turning to the study itself: Of treated patients, about 60% were men and approximately 40% women, averaging around 39 years.

The data were produced by immunoSEQ multiplex PCR, yet TCRdb's version contains in-frame clones alone and is incomplete. The sample has approximately 52,000 clones, more than 60% seen once. As for this clone: Its antigen is as yet unknown.

Time point denoted: baseline, week 1 (first vaccination visit). Stated treatment: pre-vaccination baseline after standard-of-care therapy. Findings and caveats of the study: Pseudoprogression seemingly bore no relation to changes in top peripheral T cell clonotypes.

This CDR3 region has 13 residues. Trimming removed 5 bases at V and 6 bases at J, with 11 bases between. CDR1 and CDR2 from the germline V gene are SGHRS and YFSETQ. The origin of this receptor is a woman aged 40 to 50 with glioma. The chain links TRBV5-1 to TRBJ1-4, with a weak D call TRBD1 (5 bases). Specimen: PBMCs, collected from a glioma patient treated with radiotherapy, temozolomide or both. The CDR3 bases are TGCGCCAGCAGTTTCGGGGCGGATGAAAAACTGTTTTTT. It specifies CASSFGADEKLFF.